The clone carrying this T cell receptor beta chain has a handful of counts. Its antigen is not known. This CDR3 has 13 amino acids. Germline V gives CDR1 SQVTM, CDR2 ANQGSEA. Deletions cut 6 bases from V and 2 bases from J, with 10 bases between. Using unique molecular identifiers, the investigators prepared the TCRbeta library. MiXCR, run by TCRdb on the PCR reads, gives a single entry per CDR3 protein. The data hold some 200,000 distinct CDR3 sequences, with approximately 8.4% observed a single time. This sample is part of a study of T-cell reconstitution after alpha-beta-depleted transplantation in children. Study-wide findings and caveats: After transplant, at about two months, alpha-beta T cells were reportedly derived from several hundred expanded graft clones. After one year, T-cell counts and TCRbeta diversity mostly came from new T cells.

The source was PBMCs, mostly from graft donor cells, collected 360 days after TCRalphabeta/CD19-depleted stem cell transplant. The receptor's source is a male patient aged 2-9 years who had a stem cell transplant for acute myeloid leukemia, so the T cells may come from the graft donor. J is TRBJ2-2 and V is TRBV29-1, with D maybe TRBD2 (6 bases). The CDR3 DNA is TGCAGCGTGCGGGACCTTAACACCGGGGAGCTGTTTTTT. The encoded protein is CSVRDLNTGELFF.